The 30 T cell receptor beta chains listed next were all sequenced from one sample in a study of human T cells and chemical hapten exposure. Each CDR3 protein is one row after TCRdb ran MiXCR on the RACE reads. The table shows under 200,000 distinct CDR3 sequences, with about 15% occurring only once. The time point here: patch test 1, 2 weeks after DPC sensitization. Treatment: therapeutic diphenylcyclopropenone sensitization with weekly scalp DPC. The sample in question was whole blood, obtained in connection with sensitization to the hapten diphenylcyclopropenone (DPC). These receptors all come from a woman between 25 and 40 years old with alopecia areata. Some clones in this sample may be carry-over from other donors' samples.

The chain has TRBV13 and TRBJ2-1; 10 positions agree with TRBD2. This CDR3 is built from 16 residues. Germline values: CDR1 PRHDT, CDR2 FYEKMQ (reference sequence). Trimming at V came to 1 base and at J to 9 bases, leaving 9 bases not matched to a gene. Written as DNA, the CDR3 is TGTGCCAGCAGCTTAGCGGAGGAGCGGGGGGGCGGTGAGCAGTTCTTC. It encodes CASSLAEERGGGEQFF. The full variable domain, rest sourced from reference TRBV13 and TRBJ2-1, is AAGVIQSPRHLIKEKRETATLKCYPIPRHDTVYWYQQGPGQDPQFLISFYEKMQSDKGSIPDRFSAQQFSDYHSELNMSSLELGDSALYFCASSLAEERGGGEQFFGPGTRLTVL.

V is TRBV12-3 or TRBV12-4 and J is TRBJ2-1, with TRBD2 identical over 10 bases. The CDR3 spans 13 residues. J lost 8 bases, V lost 7 bases, and 5 bases had no gene match. The CDR3 reads CASKGLAGDEQFF. CDR3 in DNA: TGTGCCAGCAAGGGTCTAGCGGGAGATGAGCAGTTCTTC.

The chain couples TRBV28 to TRBJ2-1; 10 bases agree with TRBD2. The CDR3 totals 15 residues. The germline V gene encodes CDR1 MDHEN and CDR2 SYDVKM. V was clipped by 9 bases and J by 5 bases; unmatched bases: 10. The CDR3 nucleotides are TGTGCCAGAAGTCCGACTCTAGCGGGGGACAATGAGCAGTTCTTC. Its protein is CARSPTLAGDNEQFF.

This clonotype appeared a few times. The rearrangement uses TRBV29-1 and TRBJ1-4; 7 bases map to TRBD1. CDR1 is SQVTM, CDR2 ANQGSEA, per germline. The CDR3 has 14 amino acids. V shed 2 bases, J shed 7 bases, and the junction held 7 bases outside the gene matches. In DNA, the CDR3 is TGCAGCGTTGAACGACAGGGTGCGGGTGAAAAACTGTTTTTT. Translating gives CSVERQGAGEKLFF.

The J gene is TRBJ2-5, the V gene TRBV24-1, with TRBD2 as a possible D gene (6 bases). V was shortened by 5 bases and J by 5 bases, with 8 bases between the two germline ends. The germline V gene encodes CDR1 KGHDR and CDR2 SFDVKD. The CDR3 is 12 residues long. CDR3 sequence reads: CATSGLAETQYF. Here the CDR3 DNA reads TGTGCCACCAGTGGGCTAGCGGAGACCCAGTACTTC.

This clonotype has only a few counts. The chain links TRBV7-9 to TRBJ2-5; maybe TRBD1 (5 bases). This CDR3 has 14 amino acids. Trimming shortened V by 3 bases and J by 2 bases, and 10 bases separated the two germline ends. Germline V gene sequence: CDR1 SEHNR, CDR2 FQNEAQ (reference sequence). CDR3: CASSFYSGQETQYF. The CDR3 DNA follows: TGTGCCAGCAGCTTCTACTCAGGGCAAGAGACCCAGTACTTC.

This clonotype was observed a few times. V gene TRBV6-2 or TRBV6-3 combines with J gene TRBJ2-6; TRBD2 aligns across 12 bases. Germline V lookup: CDR1 MNHEY, CDR2 SVGEGT. The length of the CDR3 is 18 residues. V dropped 7 bases and J dropped 0; count of bases not matched to a gene: 7. The CDR3 DNA reads TGTGCCAGCACCGAGCTAGCGGGGGGGCACTCTGGGGCCAACGTCCTGACTTTC. This translates into CASTELAGGHSGANVLTF.

This clonotype was observed many times. V and J are TRBV29-1 and TRBJ1-1, with 8 bases identical to TRBD1. The CDR3 contains 14 residues. Trimming took 4 bases from V and 1 from J; bases not matched to a gene: 5. Germline lookup yields CDR1 SQVTM and CDR2 ANQGSEA. The CDR3, as DNA: TGCAGCGTTGCGCACAGGGGGGGGAACACTGAAGCTTTCTTT. It yields the protein CSVAHRGGNTEAFF.

This clonotype was detected only a few times. This chain joins TRBV5-5 and TRBJ2-5; D ambiguous. The CDR3 length is 15 residues. Per germline, CDR1 SGHKS and CDR2 YYEKEE (reference sequence). Trimming took 6 bases from V and 5 from J, leaving 20 bases between them. CDR3 region: CASNPPVGTLETQYF. The CDR3 region has the DNA TGTGCCAGCAACCCACCGGTCGGTACTCTTGAGACCCAGTACTTC.

The sample holds a few counts of this clonotype. The chain is built from TRBV7-2 and TRBJ2-7; perhaps TRBD1 as D (6 bases). The V gene's germline CDR1 is SGHTA and CDR2 FQGNSA. Trimming removed 2 bases from V and 3 bases from J, with 14 bases in between. The CDR3 runs 15 residues. CDR3 amino acids: CASSLSQGALYEQYF. In DNA, the CDR3 is TGTGCCAGCAGCTTATCACAGGGAGCCCTCTACGAGCAGTACTTC.

The chain joins TRBV6-2 or TRBV6-3 to TRBJ2-6, with D possibly matching TRBD1 (6 bases). The germline V gene encodes CDR1 MNHEY and CDR2 SVGEGT. Trimming took 6 bases from V and 0 from J, leaving 18 bases between them. CDR3 length: 18 amino acids. This chain's CDR3 is CASRKDSMGTSGANVLTF. The CDR3 bases are TGTGCCAGCAGAAAGGACAGTATGGGCACCTCTGGGGCCAACGTCCTGACTTTC.

DNA of the CDR3: TGTGCCATCAGTGAGGGTTTGACGCCAGATACGCAGTATTTT. This encodes CAISEGLTPDTQYF. The chain is built from TRBV10-3 and TRBJ2-3; no firm D call. V was pared by 2 bases and J by 4 bases, with 10 bases between. Germline V CDR1 and CDR2: ENHRY, SYGVKD. The CDR3 loop spans 14 amino acids.

This clonotype was recorded a few times. The rearrangement uses TRBV18 and TRBJ1-1; 7 bases fit TRBD1. V lost 2 bases to trimming and J lost 0 bases; unmatched junction nucleotides: 3. The CDR3 spans 15 residues. CDR1 and CDR2 from the germline V gene are KGHSH and LQKENI. Here the CDR3 reads CASSPTGQLNTEAFF. DNA of the CDR3: TGTGCCAGCTCACCAACGGGACAGCTGAACACTGAAGCTTTCTTT.

This sequence joins TRBV19 and TRBJ2-1, with D unresolved. Per germline, CDR1 LNHDA and CDR2 SQIVND (reference sequence). With 4 bases removed from V and 3 bases from J, the gap between germline ends came to 19 bases. The CDR3 runs to 17 residues. CDR3: CASSSTGEHYNYNEQFF. The CDR3 DNA follows: TGTGCCAGTAGTAGTACTGGGGAACACTATAACTACAATGAGCAGTTCTTC.

The V gene is TRBV7-2, the J gene TRBJ2-5; unclear D gene. The ends were cut back, 5 bases at V and 3 bases at J, with 10 bases in the middle. The V gene's germline CDR1 is SGHTA and CDR2 FQGNSA. This CDR3 has 13 amino acids. The CDR3 reads CASSAGPKETQYF. Here the CDR3 DNA reads TGTGCCAGCAGCGCCGGACCAAAAGAGACCCAGTACTTC.

V and J are TRBV20-1 and TRBJ2-3; D remains ambiguous. The CDR3 is 14 residues long. The ends were cut back, 6 bases at V and 4 bases at J, with 17 bases in the middle. CDR1 and CDR2 from the germline V gene are DFQATT and SNEGSKA (reference sequence). The CDR3 DNA reads TGCAGTGCCTTACGGTCCCCCCTCGCAGATACGCAGTATTTT. Amino acids: CSALRSPLADTQYF.

The V gene is TRBV12-3 or TRBV12-4, the J gene TRBJ1-1, with a weak D call TRBD1 (6 bases). This CDR3 spans 14 amino acids. V was trimmed by 6 bases and J by 0 bases, leaving 11 bases between them. DNA for the CDR3: TGTGCCAGCAGCACAGGGAACCTGAACACTGAAGCTTTCTTT. Amino acid sequence: CASSTGNLNTEAFF.

The V and J genes are TRBV5-1 and TRBJ2-3, with 8 bases matching TRBD2. Germline CDR1 SGHRS, CDR2 YFSETQ. The CDR3 has 15 residues. Unmatched junction bases numbered 2, after V lost 0 bases and J lost 2 bases. The CDR3 protein is CASSLVSGNTDTQYF. CDR3 nucleotide sequence: TGCGCCAGCAGCTTGGTTAGCGGGAACACAGATACGCAGTATTTT.

The chain couples TRBV28 to TRBJ2-1; D tentatively reads TRBD1 or TRBD2 (5 bases each). Germline CDR1 and CDR2: MDHEN and SYDVKM. V was trimmed by 7 bases and J by 0 bases, leaving 7 bases between them. CDR3 length: 13 amino acids. The CDR3 region is CASNGASYNEQFF. The CDR3 DNA is TGTGCCAGCAACGGGGCCTCCTACAATGAGCAGTTCTTC.

This clonotype was counted between two and nine times. The V call is TRBV7-3, the J call TRBJ1-1; a possible D gene is TRBD1 (5 bases). Deletions cut 2 bases from V and 4 bases from J, with 8 bases between. This CDR3 has 13 amino acids. Germline V gene sequence: CDR1 SGHTA, CDR2 FQGTGA. The CDR3 spells CASSLYQGTEAFF. The CDR3 DNA follows: TGTGCCAGCAGCTTATACCAGGGCACTGAAGCTTTCTTT.

Points on this clonotype: A read error may account for a junction end that differs from germline. The chain recombines TRBV6-5 with TRBJ2-7, with TRBD2 identical over 9 bases. The CDR3 is 15 residues long. Germline assignment: CDR1 MNHEY and CDR2 SVGAGI. The CDR3 protein is CASSHSASGAYQQYF. DNA of the CDR3: TGTGCCAGCAGCCATTCGGCTAGCGGGGCCTACCAGCAGTACTTC.

The rearrangement joins TRBV27 to TRBJ1-2, with 8 bases lining up with TRBD1. V gave up 6 bases and J gave up 8 bases; unmatched junction bases: 11. Germline CDR1 reads MNHEY; CDR2 reads SMNVEV (reference sequence). The CDR3 extends over 14 amino acids. CDR3 DNA: TGTGCCAGCAGGACCCCTTCAGGGGGCGGCGGCTACACCTTC. It specifies CASRTPSGGGGYTF.

V usage is TRBV29-1 and J usage is TRBJ1-1, with D perhaps matching TRBD1 (6 bases). Germline assignment: CDR1 SQVTM and CDR2 ANQGSEA. The CDR3 loop spans 13 amino acids. Trimming shortened V by 7 bases and J by 7 bases, and 19 bases separated the two germline ends. The CDR3 DNA reads TGCAGCGGGGACATCGGTGTGGCCCGTGAAGCTTTCTTT. Translating gives CSGDIGVAREAFF.

The chain is built from TRBV6-1 and TRBJ1-5; maybe TRBD1 (5 bases). The germline V gene encodes CDR1 MNHNS and CDR2 SASEGT. This CDR3 spans 15 amino acids. Trimming shortened V by 0 bases and J by 6 bases, and 12 bases separated the two germline ends. The CDR3 DNA is TGTGCCAGCAGTGAAGCGGGTAGGGGCGTTCAGCCCCAGCATTTT. Encoded protein: CASSEAGRGVQPQHF.

This clonotype was counted between two and nine times. This chain uses TRBV7-8 with TRBJ2-2; TRBD2 is a possible D gene (5 bases). Trimming shortened V by 0 bases and J by 5 bases, and 13 bases separated the two germline ends. The CDR3 has 16 residues. The germline V gene has CDR1 SGHVS and CDR2 FQNEAQ. The CDR3 region is CASSLALTTRTGELFF. For the CDR3, the DNA is TGTGCCAGCAGCTTAGCCCTGACTACACGAACCGGGGAGCTGTTTTTT.

The chain links TRBV27 to TRBJ2-3; 8 positions match TRBD2. Germline V gene data show CDR1 as MNHEY and CDR2 as SMNVEV (reference sequence). The V segment lost 6 bases and the J segment 14 bases; nucleotides outside the gene matches: 7. The CDR3 has 11 residues. CDR3 sequence (DNA): TGTGCCAGCAGCCTCGGACTAGCTTGGTATTTT. This encodes CASSLGLAWYF.

In the case of this clonotype: A junction end diverges from the germline sequence, so it may reflect a read error. V usage is TRBV18 and J usage is TRBJ2-3; TRBD1 matches at 7 bases. The germline CDR1 and CDR2 sequences are KGHSH and LQKENI. The CDR3 contains 15 residues. The CDR3 region is CASSPQGSPTDTQYF. The DNA for the CDR3 is TGTGCCAGCTCCCCACAGGGGTCTCCCACAGATACGCAGTATTTT. The full variable domain, with the rest looked up from reference TRBV18 and TRBJ2-3, is NAGVMQNPRHLVRRRGQEARLRCSPMKGHSHVYWYRQLPEEGLKFMVYLQKENIIDESGMPKERFSAEFPKEGPSILRIQQVVRGDSAAYFCASSPQGSPTDTQYFGPGTRLTVL.

J is TRBJ1-2 and V is TRBV28; TRBD1 agrees at 10 bases. With 3 bases clipped from V and 9 bases from J, the junction kept 4 bases outside the gene matches. The CDR3 is made up of 13 amino acids. CDR1 and CDR2 from the germline V gene are MDHEN and SYDVKM. The CDR3 loop is CASSFRQGASYTF. As DNA, the CDR3 is TGTGCCAGCAGTTTTCGACAGGGGGCAAGCTACACCTTC.

This clonotype was counted at least ten times. The chain has TRBV29-1 and TRBJ2-3; D possibly corresponds to TRBD1 (5 bases). This CDR3 contains 13 residues. Germline-derived CDR1 and CDR2 are SQVTM and ANQGSEA. Trimming took 3 bases from V and 6 from J, leaving 13 bases between them. The CDR3 DNA is TGCAGCGTTGAGGGGCAGCTCACGGATACGCAGTATTTT. Translated, it gives CSVEGQLTDTQYF.

This clonotype showed up just a few times. V is TRBV5-1 and J is TRBJ2-3; D perhaps matches TRBD2 (5 bases). CDR1 is SGHRS, CDR2 YFSETQ, per germline. The V gene lost 0 bases and the J gene lost 5 bases, with 10 bases spanning the gap. The CDR3 runs 14 residues. The CDR3 bases are TGCGCCAGCAGCTTGGCAGTTGCGGGAGATACGCAGTATTTT. Translation: CASSLAVAGDTQYF.